This TCR beta chain was documented in a study of blood T cell repertoires in COVID-19. Study background: Some COVID-19 samples were acute and others convalescent; all came from the United States, Italy and Spain. The cDNA or gDNA used as material had been derived from T cells, B-cell-depleted T cells, or PBMCs.

Losses at the gene ends were 4 bases for V and 4 bases for J; bases not matched to a gene: 7. The CDR3 extends over 17 amino acids. Germline CDR1 KGHSH, CDR2 LQKENI. Per the study methods: The assay estimated nucleated cells by amplifying reference gene primers. Measured with immunoSEQ multiplex PCR; TCRdb has only the in-frame clones, and not every one. The D gene and trimming were derived from the DNA, and the V and J assignments and clone size from that table. The table lists some 300,000 clones, more than 70% of them singletons. The receptor comes from a woman aged 30 to 39 who had recovered from COVID-19. This chain uses TRBV18 with TRBJ2-1, with 13 bases lining up with TRBD2. The specimen sequenced was peripheral blood. The CDR3 here is CASSLIKGLAGYNEQFF. The DNA of the CDR3 is TGTGCCAGCTCACTTATTAAGGGACTAGCGGGGTACAATGAGCAGTTCTTC.